One and the same sample provided the 26 T cell receptor beta chains below, sequenced in a study of early T cells in non-severe SARS-CoV-2 infection. Via MiXCR, TCRdb re-called the 5' RACE reads, giving one row per CDR3 protein. Of 30,000 to 45,000 distinct CDR3 sequences listed, 4% to 5% are singletons. Sequencing was performed on whole blood. Receptors originate from an adult who was a healthcare worker with PCR-confirmed SARS-CoV-2 infection or an uninfected control (not recorded which).

The sample holds many counts of this clonotype. CDR3 nucleotides: TGCAGTGCTAGAGAGCAGGGATCTGGAAACACCATATATTTT. Translating gives CSAREQGSGNTIYF. The chain employs TRBV20-1 and TRBJ1-3, with D possibly matching TRBD1 (5 bases). The V end lost 0 bases, the J end lost 1 base, and 7 bases lay between the germline ends. There are 14 residues in the CDR3. Germline V gives CDR1 DFQATT, CDR2 SNEGSKA (reference sequence).

This clonotype was observed a handful of times. The J gene is TRBJ2-4, the V gene TRBV28, with D possibly TRBD1 on 5 matching bases. Looked up from germline, CDR1 is MDHEN and CDR2 is SYDVKM. The V end lost 6 bases, the J end lost 0 bases, and 15 bases lay between the germline ends. The CDR3 runs 16 residues. The CDR3 spells CASSPWGDRAKNIQYF. CDR3 sequence (DNA): TGTGCCAGCAGCCCTTGGGGCGACCGAGCCAAAAACATTCAGTACTTC.

In its sample, this clonotype was seen many times. This chain joins TRBV27 and TRBJ2-3; D remains ambiguous. Trimming shortened V by 7 bases and J by 4 bases, and 12 bases separated the two germline ends. The CDR3 is 13 residues long. From germline, CDR1 is MNHEY and CDR2 SMNVEV (reference sequence). CDR3 amino acids: CASTSLVADTQYF. The CDR3 DNA is TGTGCCAGCACGTCTTTGGTAGCAGATACGCAGTATTTT.

This clonotype has a count of ten or more. V and J are TRBV3-1 and TRBJ2-7; no clear D gene. The CDR3 totals 12 residues. V dropped 0 bases and J dropped 2 bases, with 2 bases sitting between them. Per the germline V gene, CDR1 is LGHDT and CDR2 is YNNKEL (reference sequence). In DNA, the CDR3 is TGTGCCAGCAGCCAAGAACCCTACGAGCAGTACTTC. Its translation is CASSQEPYEQYF.

This clonotype was observed at least ten times. V is TRBV18 and J is TRBJ2-1, with TRBD2 matching over 8 bases. The germline V gene has CDR1 KGHSH and CDR2 LQKENI. With 0 bases clipped from V and 2 bases from J, the junction kept 3 bases outside the gene matches. This CDR3 region has 16 residues. CDR3 sequence (DNA): TGTGCCAGCTCACCACCGGGAGCGGGGGCCTACAATGAGCAGTTCTTC. This sequence encodes CASSPPGAGAYNEQFF.

This clonotype occurred many times. The chain recombines TRBV4-1 with TRBJ2-7, with D maybe TRBD2 (6 bases). Trimming took off 3 bases at V and 7 bases at J, with 10 bases between the two ends. The germline V gene has CDR1 MGHRA and CDR2 YSYEKL. CDR3 length: 12 amino acids. This chain's CDR3 is CASSHISGEQYF. As DNA, the CDR3 is TGCGCCAGCAGCCACATTAGCGGAGAGCAGTACTTC.

Many counts were recorded for this clonotype. The genes are TRBV7-3 and TRBJ2-1, with 9 bases identical to TRBD1. In germline, CDR1 is SGHTA, CDR2 FQGTGA. V lost 3 bases to trimming and J lost 3 bases; unmatched junction nucleotides: 3. This CDR3 is built from 15 residues. The CDR3 coding sequence is TGTGCCAGCAGCTTTACAGGGGGCCTCTACAATGAGCAGTTCTTC. Its translation: CASSFTGGLYNEQFF. The full variable domain, completed using reference TRBV7-3 and TRBJ2-1, is GAGVSQTPSNKVTEKGKYVELRCDPISGHTALYWYRQSLGQGPEFLIYFQGTGAADDSGLPNDRFFAVRPEGSVSTLKIQRTERGDSAVYLCASSFTGGLYNEQFFGPGTRLTVL.

This clonotype was seen at least ten times. This chain connects TRBV28 to TRBJ1-2; D may be TRBD1 (5 bases). This CDR3 region has 12 residues. Looked up from germline, CDR1 is MDHEN and CDR2 is SYDVKM. Trimming left V 6 bases short and J 6 bases short, with 11 bases between. Here the CDR3 DNA reads TGTGCCAGCAGCAAAGACAGACATGGCTACACCTTC. Encoded protein: CASSKDRHGYTF.

The rearrangement joins TRBV2 to TRBJ1-6; TRBD1 might be the D (6 bases). The germline V gene encodes CDR1 SNHLY and CDR2 FYNNEI. This CDR3 has 13 residues. The V end lost 8 bases, the J end lost 7 bases, and 12 bases lay between the germline ends. CDR3 sequence: CASVGDTNSPLHF. The CDR3 nucleotides read TGTGCCAGCGTCGGGGACACCAATTCACCCCTCCACTTT.

This clonotype was seen repeatedly, ten times or more. The chain couples TRBV5-1 to TRBJ2-3, with 7 bases aligning to TRBD2. The CDR3 length is 14 residues. The V gene's germline CDR1 is SGHRS and CDR2 YFSETQ. V lost 6 bases and J lost 4; bases outside the gene matches: 8. The CDR3 reads CASMERGSADTQYF. DNA for the CDR3: TGCGCCAGCATGGAGCGGGGTAGTGCAGATACGCAGTATTTT. Filled out from reference TRBV5-1 and TRBJ2-3, the complete variable domain reads KAGVTQTPRYLIKTRGQQVTLSCSPISGHRSVSWYQQTPGQGLQFLFEYFSETQRNKGNFPGRFSGRQFSNSRSEMNVSTLELGDSALYLCASMERGSADTQYFGPGTRLTVL.

As DNA, the CDR3 is TGTGCCAGTAGAACCAGGCTGTTCGAGACCACTGAAGCTTTCTTT. Its protein product is CASRTRLFETTEAFF. The chain has TRBV19 and TRBJ1-1; no firm D call. The CDR3 consists of 15 residues. With 6 bases removed from V and 4 bases from J, the gap between germline ends came to 18 bases. Germline values: CDR1 LNHDA, CDR2 SQIVND (reference sequence).

This clonotype was detected ten times or more. The genes are TRBV6-2 or TRBV6-3 and TRBJ2-1, with D maybe TRBD1 (5 bases). V dropped 6 bases and J dropped 4 bases, with 10 bases sitting between them. This CDR3 region has 13 residues. CDR1 and CDR2 (germline): MNHEY, SVGEGT. CDR3 in DNA: TGTGCCAGCAGCCCCGACAGTTACAATGAGCAGTTCTTC. Protein sequence: CASSPDSYNEQFF.

This clonotype appeared many times. V is TRBV3-1 and J is TRBJ2-7; the D gene is possibly TRBD1 (6 bases). In germline, CDR1 is LGHDT, CDR2 YNNKEL (reference sequence). V lost 2 bases to trimming and J lost 2 bases, with 10 bases between them. The CDR3 totals 14 residues. This chain's CDR3 is CASSQTHRAYEQYF. CDR3 in DNA: TGTGCCAGCAGCCAAACCCACAGGGCCTACGAGCAGTACTTC.

Many counts were recorded for this clonotype. The gene calls are TRBV19 and TRBJ2-5, with TRBD2 as a possible D gene (6 bases). This CDR3 comprises 14 residues. Trimming took off 4 bases at V and 0 bases at J, with 9 bases between the two ends. CDR1 is LNHDA and CDR2 is SQIVND in the germline V gene (reference sequence). The CDR3 nucleotides are TGTGCCAGTAGTAAAAGGGACTACCAAGAGACCCAGTACTTC. Amino acids: CASSKRDYQETQYF.

In this sample, this clonotype turned up many times. The V gene is TRBV6-2 or TRBV6-3, the J gene TRBJ2-7; D remains unclear. The germline V and J ends were trimmed by 6 bases and 0 bases, with 6 bases remaining between them. The germline gives CDR1 MNHEY, CDR2 SVGEGT. The CDR3 consists of 12 residues. Here the CDR3 reads CASSQNSYEQYF. CDR3 DNA: TGTGCCAGCAGCCAAAACTCCTACGAGCAGTACTTC.

This clonotype was observed many times. The chain combines TRBV6-1 with TRBJ2-5; no reliable D call. The V end lost 5 bases, the J end lost 5 bases, and 12 bases lay between the germline ends. The CDR3 length is 13 residues. Germline V gene data show CDR1 as MNHNS and CDR2 as SASEGT. The CDR3 DNA follows: TGTGCCAGCAGTAGAGGAGCTAAGGAGACCCAGTACTTC. Its translation is CASSRGAKETQYF.

This clonotype has a count of ten or more. The V and J genes are TRBV11-3 and TRBJ2-3, with D uncertain. Germline CDR1 SGHNT, CDR2 YENEEA. Trimming took 2 bases from V and 2 from J, leaving 11 bases between them. This CDR3 contains 15 residues. This chain's CDR3 is CASSLRLGYTDTQYF. The CDR3 DNA reads as TGTGCCAGCAGCTTAAGGCTCGGGTACACAGATACGCAGTATTTT.

This clonotype was seen ten or more times. This chain connects TRBV7-6 to TRBJ2-1, with D perhaps matching TRBD2 (6 bases). The CDR3 runs 14 residues. V lost 5 bases to trimming and J lost 5 bases, with 13 bases between them. From germline, CDR1 is SGHVS and CDR2 FNYEAQ. The chain's CDR3 is CASSPGTHHNEQFF. In DNA, the CDR3 is TGTGCCAGCAGCCCCGGGACTCACCACAATGAGCAGTTCTTC.

This clonotype was counted many times. The chain has TRBV28 and TRBJ2-1; tentative D call: TRBD1 (5 bases). The CDR3 totals 18 residues. Trimming pared 6 bases from V and 0 bases from J, leaving 21 bases between. Germline V gene sequence: CDR1 MDHEN, CDR2 SYDVKM. Written as DNA, the CDR3 is TGTGCCAGCAGGACCCAAACCCAGGGCGTGAGCTCCTACAATGAGCAGTTCTTC. It codes for CASRTQTQGVSSYNEQFF. The full variable domain, completed using reference TRBV28 and TRBJ2-1, is DVKVTQSSRYLVKRTGEKVFLECVQDMDHENMFWYRQDPGLGLRLIYFSYDVKMKEKGDIPEGYSVSREKKERFSLILESASTNQTSMYLCASRTQTQGVSSYNEQFFGPGTRLTVL.

This clonotype was detected ten times or more. The J gene is TRBJ1-1, the V gene TRBV7-2; 10 nucleotides line up with TRBD1. CDR1 is SGHTA, CDR2 FQGNSA, per germline. V lost 4 bases, J lost 1 base, and 6 bases stayed unmatched. The CDR3 has 16 residues. The CDR3 DNA reads as TGTGCCAGCAGCTCACCGACAGGGGGCGAGAACACTGAAGCTTTCTTT. Amino acids: CASSSPTGGENTEAFF.

This clonotype was recorded many times. The chain has TRBV12-3 or TRBV12-4 and TRBJ1-2; unclear D gene. CDR3 size: 11 residues. V lost 5 bases and J lost 5, with 6 bases in between. This CDR3 is CASSGAYGYTF. The CDR3, as DNA: TGTGCCAGCAGTGGCGCATATGGCTACACCTTC.

This clonotype came up many times. The rearrangement uses TRBV7-6 and TRBJ2-7; 8 nucleotides align to TRBD1. Unmatched junction bases numbered 10, after V lost 5 bases and J lost 7 bases. There are 14 residues in the CDR3. Germline values: CDR1 SGHVS, CDR2 FNYEAQ. The CDR3: CASSLGGRGLEQYF. The CDR3 DNA reads TGTGCCAGCAGCCTAGGCGGCAGGGGGCTGGAGCAGTACTTC.

The chain links TRBV28 to TRBJ1-2; D unresolved. The CDR3 sequence is 11 residues long. V was clipped by 3 bases and J by 8 bases, with 7 bases between them. CDR1 MDHEN and CDR2 SYDVKM come from the germline V gene. In nucleotides, the CDR3 is TGTGCCAGCAGTTTCCCCGGCGGCTACACCTTC. Protein product: CASSFPGGYTF.

This clonotype was counted at least ten times. The chain recombines TRBV27 with TRBJ2-7; TRBD2 matches 10 bases. CDR3 length equals 16 residues. Unmatched junction bases numbered 9, after V lost 5 bases and J lost 2 bases. CDR1 and CDR2 (germline): MNHEY, SMNVEV (reference sequence). The CDR3 DNA follows: TGTGCCAGCAGTCGACTAGCGGGCCTCTATACCTACGAGCAGTACTTC. Translated, it gives CASSRLAGLYTYEQYF.

The CDR3 loop reads CSVRQGNYAGASTDTQYF. In DNA form, the CDR3 reads TGCAGCGTTCGACAGGGTAACTACGCGGGGGCTAGCACAGATACGCAGTATTTT. The chain combines TRBV29-1 with TRBJ2-3, with D perhaps assigned TRBD1 or TRBD2 (7 bases each). Germline CDR1 and CDR2: SQVTM and ANQGSEA. Trimming cost V 5 bases and J 0 bases, with 24 bases left between them. CDR3 length: 18 amino acids.

This clonotype was recorded at least ten times. Likely a read error: the CDR3 ends without its conserved phenylalanine or tryptophan. CDR3 DNA sequence: TGTGCCAGCTCACCACTTAGTCTCTACACAGATACGCAGTATTCT. Protein sequence: CASSPLSLYTDTQYS. V is TRBV18 and J is TRBJ2-3, with D uncertain. CDR3 length: 15 amino acids. Trimming shortened V by 1 base and J by 2 bases, and 10 bases separated the two germline ends. CDR1 is KGHSH, CDR2 LQKENI, per germline.